This is a list of T cell receptor beta chains from one sample in a study of blood T cell repertoires in COVID-19. Produced via immunoSEQ multiplex PCR; TCRdb's table is partial and in-frame only. Of some 490,000 clones detected, 75% to 90% appear once; the ten largest clones hold just over 8%. Sequenced material: PBMCs or T cells enriched from blood (not recorded which). Receptors originate from a woman aged 60-75 years who had recovered from COVID-19. Each CDR3 is given without its conserved first and last residue.

TRBV19	TRBJ1-2	ASSISRTDYGYT
TRBV27	TRBJ1-6	ASSLVYPGGYDSPLH
TRBV4-2	TRBJ2-2	ASSPEQGSAGELF
TRBV18	TRBJ1-2	ASSHTPANYGYT
TRBV7-9	TRBJ1-4	ASSLETGNEKLF
TRBV9	TRBJ2-1	ASSATSGGAYEQF
TRBV5-1	TRBJ1-2	ASSLGGGHLNYGYT
TRBV25-1	TRBJ2-4	ASSEGATGPKNIQY
TRBV2	TRBJ1-5	ASSLQGGGNQPQH
TRBV4-1	TRBJ2-1	ASSQRGLAGYNEQF
TRBV24-1	TRBJ1-5	ATSDPGTGGSNQPQH
TRBV5-1	TRBJ1-4	ASSLLAGGNEKLF
TRBV18	TRBJ1-1	ASSQAGVGTEAF
TRBV5-1	TRBJ1-1	ASSLATANTEAF
TRBV11-3	TRBJ1-1	ASSPRGGPLNTEAF
TRBV19	TRBJ1-2	ASTERGSSGYT
TRBV23-1	TRBJ1-6	ASSHNERLGQGRDSPLH
TRBV10-3	TRBJ1-3	AIQGNSGNTIY
TRBV28	TRBJ2-3	ASSLIAGGQDTQY
TRBV5-1	TRBJ2-7	ASSLVQGGEQY
TRBV7-2	TRBJ2-3	ASSLGLEGDTQY
TRBV18	TRBJ2-1	ASSLLYYEQF
TRBV29-1	TRBJ1-2	SVEDLEGYGGYT
TRBV7-9	TRBJ1-1	AIDRGAF
TRBV2	TRBJ2-2	ASSVQGPNTGELF
TRBV28	TRBJ1-4	ASSLWDRAHPTNEKLF
TRBV30	TRBJ1-6	AWSRQGWNSPLH
TRBV6-1	TRBJ2-5	ASSEARPDFPPQY
TRBV12-3/TRBV12-4	TRBJ2-7	ASSGQGHYEQY
TRBV7-9	TRBJ2-1	ASSQTTGSNEQF
TRBV4-2	TRBJ2-3	ASSRNVAGGFTDTQY
TRBV6-1	TRBJ2-7	ASSETGGWEQY
TRBV10-3	TRBJ2-7	AISMQGSYEQY
TRBV6-5	TRBJ2-7	ASSLDRDYYEQY
TRBV7-2	TRBJ2-5	ASAVQETQY